This TCR beta chain was obtained from a study of Graves' ophthalmopathy and Graves' hyperthyroidism. Patients were excluded if they had other autoimmune diseases or uncontrolled infections, and likewise if pregnancy or lactation applied. Thyroid ultrasound, orbital computed tomography, TRAb, serum thyroxine and clinical symptoms formed the basis of diagnosis. At least ten counts were recorded for this clonotype. The antigen is undetermined. The junction departs from germline at one end; a sequencing error may be responsible. Transcripts of RNA were the source for amplifying TCR beta CDR3 regions. Investigators did first-round RT-PCR with HTBI primers, then second-round multiplex PCR. From the multiplex PCR reads, TCRdb called clonotypes with MiXCR, one entry per CDR3 protein. This table holds over 500,000 distinct CDR3 sequences, 22% found once. This CDR3 has 14 residues. Germline assignment: CDR1 SGHTA and CDR2 FQGNSA.

Findings of the study overall: A classifier, a 13-signature model, separated ophthalmopathy from stable hyperthyroidism with 87.88% sensitivity and less than 83% specificity. Most clonotypes expanded in thyroid above 0.001 frequency were present in blood too.

Material for sequencing was peripheral blood. The source of this sequence is a woman aged 18-29 years with stable Graves' hyperthyroidism. Some clones in this sample may be carry-over from other donors' samples. The gene calls are TRBV7-2 and TRBJ1-1, with TRBD1 matching over 10 bases. The DNA for the CDR3 is TGTGCCAGCAGCTTAGTTCGACAGGGGGCTGACGCTTTCTTT. This gives the protein CASSLVRQGADAFF.